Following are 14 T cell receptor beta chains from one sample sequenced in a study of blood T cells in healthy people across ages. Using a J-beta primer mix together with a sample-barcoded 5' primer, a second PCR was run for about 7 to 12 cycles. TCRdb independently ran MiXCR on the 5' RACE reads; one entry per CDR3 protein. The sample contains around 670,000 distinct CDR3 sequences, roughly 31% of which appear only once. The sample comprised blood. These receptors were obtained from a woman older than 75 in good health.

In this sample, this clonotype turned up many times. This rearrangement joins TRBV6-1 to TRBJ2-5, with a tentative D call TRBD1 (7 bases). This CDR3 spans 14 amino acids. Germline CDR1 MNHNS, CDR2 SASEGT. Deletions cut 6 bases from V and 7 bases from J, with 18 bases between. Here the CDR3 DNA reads TGTGCCAGCAGGCGGGACAGTGCCTACGGGACCCAGTACTTC. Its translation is CASRRDSAYGTQYF.

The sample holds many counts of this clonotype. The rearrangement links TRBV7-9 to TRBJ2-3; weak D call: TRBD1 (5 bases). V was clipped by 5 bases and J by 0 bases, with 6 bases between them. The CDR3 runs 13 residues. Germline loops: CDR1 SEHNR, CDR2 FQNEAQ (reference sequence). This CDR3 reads CASSGASTDTQYF. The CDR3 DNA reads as TGTGCCAGCAGCGGGGCTAGCACAGATACGCAGTATTTT.

CDR3 sequence (DNA): TGTGCCAGCAGTCGTCTAGCGGGCGAGCAGTACTTC. It specifies CASSRLAGEQYF. The chain joins TRBV6-2 or TRBV6-3 to TRBJ2-7; 8 bases are shared with TRBD2. The germline V gene has CDR1 MNHEY and CDR2 SVGEGT. The V gene end was trimmed by 5 bases and the J gene end by 6 bases; junction bases not matched to a gene: 3. CDR3 length equals 12 residues.

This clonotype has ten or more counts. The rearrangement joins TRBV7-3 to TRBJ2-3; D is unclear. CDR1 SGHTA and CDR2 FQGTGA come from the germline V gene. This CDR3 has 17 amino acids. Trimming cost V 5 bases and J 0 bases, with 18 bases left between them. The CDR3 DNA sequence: TGTGCCAGCAGCCCACGGGCGGCGGCCTCCAGCACAGATACGCAGTATTTT. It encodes CASSPRAAASSTDTQYF.

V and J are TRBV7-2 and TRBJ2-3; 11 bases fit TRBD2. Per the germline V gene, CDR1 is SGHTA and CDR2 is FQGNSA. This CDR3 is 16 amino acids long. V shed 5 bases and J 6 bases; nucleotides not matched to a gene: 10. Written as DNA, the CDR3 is TGTGCCAGCAGCCCCAGGACTAGCGGGCCCGTGGATACGCAGTATTTT. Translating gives CASSPRTSGPVDTQYF.

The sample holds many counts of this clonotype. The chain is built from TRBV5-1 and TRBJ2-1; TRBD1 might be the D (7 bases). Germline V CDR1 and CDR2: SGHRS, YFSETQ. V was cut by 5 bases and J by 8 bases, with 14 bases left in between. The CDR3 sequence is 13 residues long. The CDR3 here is CASRRDRDYEQFF. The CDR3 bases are TGCGCCAGCAGGCGGGACAGAGACTATGAGCAGTTCTTC.

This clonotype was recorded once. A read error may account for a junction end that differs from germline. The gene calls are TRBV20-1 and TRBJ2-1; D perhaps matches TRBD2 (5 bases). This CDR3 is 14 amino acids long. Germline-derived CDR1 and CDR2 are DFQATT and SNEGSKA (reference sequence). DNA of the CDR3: TGCAGTACTAGAGATAGAGCTAGAAACAATGAGCAGTTCTTC. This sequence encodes CSTRDRARNNEQFF.

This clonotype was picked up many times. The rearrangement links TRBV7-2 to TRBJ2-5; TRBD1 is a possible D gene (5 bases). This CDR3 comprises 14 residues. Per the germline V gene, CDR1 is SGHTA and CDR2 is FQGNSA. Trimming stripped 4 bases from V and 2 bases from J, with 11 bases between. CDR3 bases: TGTGCCAGCAGCTCCGGACAACTACAAGAGACCCAGTACTTC. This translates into CASSSGQLQETQYF.

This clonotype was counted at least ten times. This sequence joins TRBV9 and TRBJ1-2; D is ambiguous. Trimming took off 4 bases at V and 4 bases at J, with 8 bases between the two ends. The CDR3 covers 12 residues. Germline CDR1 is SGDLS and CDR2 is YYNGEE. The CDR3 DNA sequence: TGTGCCAGCAGCCCTCTGGGCTATGGCTACACCTTC. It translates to CASSPLGYGYTF.

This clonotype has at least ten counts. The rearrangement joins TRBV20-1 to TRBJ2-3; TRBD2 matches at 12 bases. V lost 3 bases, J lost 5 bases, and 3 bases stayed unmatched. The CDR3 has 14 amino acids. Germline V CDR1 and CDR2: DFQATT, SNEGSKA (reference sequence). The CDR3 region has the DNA TGCAGTGCTAGGACTAGCGGGGGTGGAGATACGCAGTATTTT. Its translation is CSARTSGGGDTQYF.

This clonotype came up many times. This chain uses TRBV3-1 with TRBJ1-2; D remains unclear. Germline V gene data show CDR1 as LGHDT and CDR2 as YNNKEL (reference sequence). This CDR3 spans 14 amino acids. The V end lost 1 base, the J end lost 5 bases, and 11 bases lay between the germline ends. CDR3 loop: CASSQVAAYYGYTF. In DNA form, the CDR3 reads TGTGCCAGCAGCCAAGTAGCAGCTTATTATGGCTACACCTTC.

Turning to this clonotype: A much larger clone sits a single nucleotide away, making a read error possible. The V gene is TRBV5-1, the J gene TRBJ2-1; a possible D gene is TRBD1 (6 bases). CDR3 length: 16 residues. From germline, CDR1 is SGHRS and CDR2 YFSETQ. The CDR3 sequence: CAGSPIGTPPYNEQFF. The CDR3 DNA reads TGCGCCGGCAGCCCCATTGGGACACCACCCTACAATGAGCAGTTCTTC.

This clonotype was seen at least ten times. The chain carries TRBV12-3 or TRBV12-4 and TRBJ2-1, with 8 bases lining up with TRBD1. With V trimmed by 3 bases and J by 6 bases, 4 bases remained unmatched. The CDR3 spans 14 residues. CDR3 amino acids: CASSFAGQANEQFF. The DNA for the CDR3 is TGTGCCAGCAGTTTTGCGGGACAGGCCAATGAGCAGTTCTTC.

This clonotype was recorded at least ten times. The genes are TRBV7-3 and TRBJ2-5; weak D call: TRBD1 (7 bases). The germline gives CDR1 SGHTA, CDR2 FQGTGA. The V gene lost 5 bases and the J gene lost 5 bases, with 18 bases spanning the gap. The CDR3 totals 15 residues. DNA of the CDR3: TGTGCCAGCAGCCTTCTGGGCAGGGGGAGGGAGACCCAGTACTTC. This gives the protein CASSLLGRGRETQYF.